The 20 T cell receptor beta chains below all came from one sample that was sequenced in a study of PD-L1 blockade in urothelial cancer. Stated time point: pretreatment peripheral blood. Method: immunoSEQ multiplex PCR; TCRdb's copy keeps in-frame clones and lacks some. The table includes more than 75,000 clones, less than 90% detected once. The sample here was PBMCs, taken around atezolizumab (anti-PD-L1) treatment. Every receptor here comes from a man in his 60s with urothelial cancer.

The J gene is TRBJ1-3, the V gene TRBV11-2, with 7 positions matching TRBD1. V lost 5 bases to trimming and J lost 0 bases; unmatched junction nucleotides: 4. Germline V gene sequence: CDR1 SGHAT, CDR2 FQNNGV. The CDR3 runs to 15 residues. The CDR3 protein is CASSEGQRSGNTIYF. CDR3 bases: TGTGCCAGCAGCGAGGGACAGCGCTCTGGAAACACCATATATTTT.

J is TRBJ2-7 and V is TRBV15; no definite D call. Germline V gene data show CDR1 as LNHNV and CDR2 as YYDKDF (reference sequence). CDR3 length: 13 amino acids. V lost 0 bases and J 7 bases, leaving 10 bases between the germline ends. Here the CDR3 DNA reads TGTGCCACCAGCAGAGATAACTCTAGGGAGCAGTACTTC. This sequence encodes CATSRDNSREQYF.

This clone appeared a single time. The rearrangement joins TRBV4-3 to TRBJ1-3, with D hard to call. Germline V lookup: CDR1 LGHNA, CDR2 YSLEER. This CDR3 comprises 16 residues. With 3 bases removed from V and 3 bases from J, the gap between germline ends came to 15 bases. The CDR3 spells CASSHSAGLSGNTIYF. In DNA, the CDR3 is TGCGCCAGCAGCCACTCGGCCGGGTTGAGTGGAAACACCATATATTTT.

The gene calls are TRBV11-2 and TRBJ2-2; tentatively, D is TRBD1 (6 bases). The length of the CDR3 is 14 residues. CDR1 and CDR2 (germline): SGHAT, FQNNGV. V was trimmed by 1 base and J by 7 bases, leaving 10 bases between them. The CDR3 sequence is CASSLGGQGGELFF. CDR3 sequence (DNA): TGTGCCAGCAGCTTAGGGGGGCAAGGCGGGGAGCTGTTTTTT. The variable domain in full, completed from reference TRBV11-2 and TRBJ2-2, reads EAGVAQSPRYKIIEKRQSVAFWCNPISGHATLYWYQQILGQGPKLLIQFQNNGVVDDSQLPKDRFSAERLKGVDSTLKIQPAKLEDSAVYLCASSLGGQGGELFFGEGSRLTVL.

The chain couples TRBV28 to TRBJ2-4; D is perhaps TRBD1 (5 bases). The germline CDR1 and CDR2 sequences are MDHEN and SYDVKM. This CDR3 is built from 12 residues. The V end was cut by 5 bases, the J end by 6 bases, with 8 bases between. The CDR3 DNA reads TGTGCCAGCAGTGTCAGGGTAAACATTCAGTACTTC. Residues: CASSVRVNIQYF.

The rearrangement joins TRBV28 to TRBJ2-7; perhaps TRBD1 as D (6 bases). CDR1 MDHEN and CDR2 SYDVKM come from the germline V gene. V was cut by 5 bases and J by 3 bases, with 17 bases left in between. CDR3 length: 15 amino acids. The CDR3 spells CASSPRPGTNYEQYF. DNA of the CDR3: TGTGCCAGCAGTCCCCGTCCCGGGACAAACTACGAGCAGTACTTC. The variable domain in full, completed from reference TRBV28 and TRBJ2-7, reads DVKVTQSSRYLVKRTGEKVFLECVQDMDHENMFWYRQDPGLGLRLIYFSYDVKMKEKGDIPEGYSVSREKKERFSLILESASTNQTSMYLCASSPRPGTNYEQYFGPGTRLTVT.

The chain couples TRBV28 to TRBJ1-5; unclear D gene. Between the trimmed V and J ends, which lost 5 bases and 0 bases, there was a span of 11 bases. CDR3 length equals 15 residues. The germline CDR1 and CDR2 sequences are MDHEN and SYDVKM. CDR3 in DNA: TGTGCCAGCAGTCCCTCTCACAGTAGCAATCAGCCCCAGCATTTT. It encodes CASSPSHSSNQPQHF.

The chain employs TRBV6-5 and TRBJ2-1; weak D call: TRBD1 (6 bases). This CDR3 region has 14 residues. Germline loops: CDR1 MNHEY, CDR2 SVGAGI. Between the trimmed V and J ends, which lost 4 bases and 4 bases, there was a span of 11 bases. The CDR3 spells CASSFRGNYNEQFF. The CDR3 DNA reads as TGTGCCAGCAGTTTCAGGGGAAATTACAATGAGCAGTTCTTC.

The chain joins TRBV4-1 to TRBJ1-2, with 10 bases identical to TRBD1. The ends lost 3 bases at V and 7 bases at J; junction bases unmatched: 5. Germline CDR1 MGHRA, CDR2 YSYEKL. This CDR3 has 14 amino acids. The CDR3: CASSHGQGVRGYTF. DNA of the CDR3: TGCGCCAGCAGCCACGGACAGGGGGTACGTGGCTACACCTTC.

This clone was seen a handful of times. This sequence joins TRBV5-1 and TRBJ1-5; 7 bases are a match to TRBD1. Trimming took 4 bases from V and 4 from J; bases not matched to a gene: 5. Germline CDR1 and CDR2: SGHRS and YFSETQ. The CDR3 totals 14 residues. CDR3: CASSTGQANQPQHF. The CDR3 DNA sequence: TGCGCCAGCAGCACAGGACAGGCAAATCAGCCCCAGCATTTT.

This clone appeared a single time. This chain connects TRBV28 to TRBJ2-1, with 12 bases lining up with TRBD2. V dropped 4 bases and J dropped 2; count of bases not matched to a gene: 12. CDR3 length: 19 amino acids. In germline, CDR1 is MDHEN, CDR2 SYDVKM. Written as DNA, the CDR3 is TGTGCCAGCAGTTCATTGACTAGCGGGAGAAGGGAAACCTACAATGAGCAGTTCTTC. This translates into CASSSLTSGRRETYNEQFF.

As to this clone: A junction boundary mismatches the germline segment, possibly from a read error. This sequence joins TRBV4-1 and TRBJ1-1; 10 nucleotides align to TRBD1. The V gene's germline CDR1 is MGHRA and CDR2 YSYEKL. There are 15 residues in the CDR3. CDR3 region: CASSQGQGPGTEAFF. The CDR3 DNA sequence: TGCGCCAGCAGCCAGGGACAGGGGCCGGGCACTGAAGCCTTCTTT.

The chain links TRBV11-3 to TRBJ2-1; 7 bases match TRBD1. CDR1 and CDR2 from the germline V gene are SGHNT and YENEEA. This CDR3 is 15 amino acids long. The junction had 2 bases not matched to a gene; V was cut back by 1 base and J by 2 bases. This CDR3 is CASSLGGGPYNEQFF. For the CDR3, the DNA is TGTGCCAGCAGCTTAGGAGGGGGCCCCTACAATGAGCAGTTCTTC. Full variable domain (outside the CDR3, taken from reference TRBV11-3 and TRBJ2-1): EAGVVQSPRYKIIEKKQPVAFWCNPISGHNTLYWYLQNLGQGPELLIRYENEEAVDDSQLPKDRFSAERLKGVDSTLKIQPAELGDSAVYLCASSLGGGPYNEQFFGPGTRLTVL.

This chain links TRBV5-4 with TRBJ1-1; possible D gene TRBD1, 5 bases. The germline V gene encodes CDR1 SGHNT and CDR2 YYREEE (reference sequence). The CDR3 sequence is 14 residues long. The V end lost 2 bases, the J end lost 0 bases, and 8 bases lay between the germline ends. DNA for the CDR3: TGTGCCAGCAGCTTTAGGGGAATGAACACTGAAGCTTTCTTT. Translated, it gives CASSFRGMNTEAFF.

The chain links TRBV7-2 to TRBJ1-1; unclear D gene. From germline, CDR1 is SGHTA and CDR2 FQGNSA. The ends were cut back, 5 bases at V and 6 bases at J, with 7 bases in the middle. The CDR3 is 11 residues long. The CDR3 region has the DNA TGTGCCAGCAGCCCCGAGTCTGAAGCTTTCTTT. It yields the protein CASSPESEAFF.

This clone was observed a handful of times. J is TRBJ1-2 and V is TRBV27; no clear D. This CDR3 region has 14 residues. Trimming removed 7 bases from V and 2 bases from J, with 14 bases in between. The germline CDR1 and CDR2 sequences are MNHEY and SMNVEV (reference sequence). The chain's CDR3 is CASKNDGGNYGYTF. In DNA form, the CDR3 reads TGTGCCAGCAAAAATGACGGAGGAAACTATGGCTACACCTTC.

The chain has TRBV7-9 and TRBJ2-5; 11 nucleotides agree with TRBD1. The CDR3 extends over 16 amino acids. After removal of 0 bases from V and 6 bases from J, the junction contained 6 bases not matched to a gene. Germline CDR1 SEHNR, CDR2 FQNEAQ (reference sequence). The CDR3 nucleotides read TGTGCCAGCAGCTTAGCAAGGACAGGGGGCGGTCAGACCCAGTACTTC. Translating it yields CASSLARTGGGQTQYF.

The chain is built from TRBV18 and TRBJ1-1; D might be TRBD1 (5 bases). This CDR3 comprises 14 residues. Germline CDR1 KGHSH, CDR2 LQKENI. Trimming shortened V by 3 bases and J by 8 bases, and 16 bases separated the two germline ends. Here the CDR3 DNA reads TGTGCCAGCTCACCGGGCAGGGATTGGATAGAAGCTTTCTTT. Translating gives CASSPGRDWIEAFF.

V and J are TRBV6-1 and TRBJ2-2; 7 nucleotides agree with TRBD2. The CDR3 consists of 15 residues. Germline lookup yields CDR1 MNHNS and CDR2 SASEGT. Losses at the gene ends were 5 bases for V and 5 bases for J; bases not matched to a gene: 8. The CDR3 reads CASSTGGSGTGELFF. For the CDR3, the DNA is TGTGCCAGCAGTACAGGCGGGAGTGGAACCGGGGAGCTGTTTTTT.

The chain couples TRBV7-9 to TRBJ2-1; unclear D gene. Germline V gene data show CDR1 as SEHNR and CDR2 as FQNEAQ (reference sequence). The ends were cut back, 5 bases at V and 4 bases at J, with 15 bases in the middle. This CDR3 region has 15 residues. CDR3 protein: CASSLRSVLYNEQFF. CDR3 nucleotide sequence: TGTGCCAGCAGCCTCCGGAGTGTTCTTTACAATGAGCAGTTCTTC.